Listed here is a single T cell receptor beta chain. These data come from a study of blood T cell repertoires in COVID-19. Clones were read by immunoSEQ multiplex PCR, and TCRdb kept only the in-frame ones, dropping some. This table holds 150,000 to 180,000 clones, roughly 88% found once. This sequence originates from a woman in her fifties or sixties with acute or convalescent COVID-19. Sequencing used peripheral blood.

The CDR3 loop is CSVGDRSSSYNEQFF. DNA of the CDR3: TGCAGCGTTGGGGACAGGTCAAGCTCCTACAATGAGCAGTTCTTC. The chain uses TRBV29-1 and TRBJ2-1; 8 nucleotides line up with TRBD1. The germline gives CDR1 SQVTM, CDR2 ANQGSEA. The CDR3 sequence is 15 residues long. The V segment lost 4 bases and the J segment 0 bases; nucleotides outside the gene matches: 5.